The source of this T cell receptor (beta chain) is a study of blood T cell repertoires in COVID-19. Study overall: Whether acute or convalescent, the COVID-19 samples came from the United States, Italy and Spain. Sources were T cells, B-cell-depleted T cells, or PBMCs; the material itself was cDNA or gDNA.

Using immunoSEQ multiplex PCR, the repertoire was profiled, and TCRdb retains in-frame clones only, with some absent. The sample contains over 40,000 clones, approximately 82% of which appear only once. Sequencing used peripheral blood. The TCR originated in a human donor in a cohort sampled during active COVID-19.

In DNA, the CDR3 is TGTGCCAGCAGGGCTTTTGACAGGGGGAATGGCGAGCAGTACTTC. The encoded protein is CASRAFDRGNGEQYF. V and J are TRBV25-1 and TRBJ2-7; 9 nucleotides line up with TRBD1. The ends lost 6 bases at V and 6 bases at J; junction bases unmatched: 12. Per the germline V gene, CDR1 is MGHDK and CDR2 is SYGVNS. This CDR3 spans 15 amino acids.